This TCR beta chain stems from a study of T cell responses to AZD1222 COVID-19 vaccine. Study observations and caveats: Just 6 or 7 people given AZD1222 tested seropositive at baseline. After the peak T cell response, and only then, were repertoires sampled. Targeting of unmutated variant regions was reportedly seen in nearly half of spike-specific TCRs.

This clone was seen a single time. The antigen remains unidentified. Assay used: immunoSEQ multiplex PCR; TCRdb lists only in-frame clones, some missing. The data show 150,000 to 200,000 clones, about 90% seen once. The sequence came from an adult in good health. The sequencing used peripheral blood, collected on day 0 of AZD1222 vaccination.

CDR3 sequence reads: CASSVGQGVFSGNTIYF. The CDR3 DNA follows: TGTGCCAGCAGCGTAGGGCAGGGGGTCTTCTCTGGAAACACCATATATTTT. The chain has TRBV9 and TRBJ1-3; TRBD1 aligns across 7 bases. The CDR3 is made up of 17 amino acids. Germline CDR1 reads SGDLS; CDR2 reads YYNGEE. J lost 0 bases, V lost 0 bases, and 6 bases had no gene match.